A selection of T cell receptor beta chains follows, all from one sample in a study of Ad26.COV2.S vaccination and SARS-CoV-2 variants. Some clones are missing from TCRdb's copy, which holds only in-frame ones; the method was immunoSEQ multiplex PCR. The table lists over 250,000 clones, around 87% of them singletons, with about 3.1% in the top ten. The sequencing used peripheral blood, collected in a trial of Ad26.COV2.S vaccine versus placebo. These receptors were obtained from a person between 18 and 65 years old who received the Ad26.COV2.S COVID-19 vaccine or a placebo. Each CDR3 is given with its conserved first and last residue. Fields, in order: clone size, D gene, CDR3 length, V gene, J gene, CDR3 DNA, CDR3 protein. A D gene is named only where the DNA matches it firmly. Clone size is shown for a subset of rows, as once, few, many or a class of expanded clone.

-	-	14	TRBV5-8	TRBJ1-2	TGTGCCAGCAGCTTGGGGGGCCCGAACTATGGCTACACCTTC	CASSLGGPNYGYTF
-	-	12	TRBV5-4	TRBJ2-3	TGTGCCAGCAGCTTGGATCGGGATACGCAGTATTTT	CASSLDRDTQYF
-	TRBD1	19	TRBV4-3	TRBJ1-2	TGCGCCAGCAGCCAAGATCTCTGGGGACAGGGGGGCGGGGGGCTTGGCTACACCTTC	CASSQDLWGQGGGGLGYTF
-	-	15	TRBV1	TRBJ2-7	TGCACCAGCAGCCGCCGGGGCCCCCCCTCCTACGAGCAGTACTTC	CTSSRRGPPSYEQYF
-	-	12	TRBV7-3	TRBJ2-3	TGTGCCAGCAGCCTAGACGGGGGTACGCAGTATTTT	CASSLDGGTQYF
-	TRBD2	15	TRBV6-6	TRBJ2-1	TGTGCCAGCAGTTACATAGCGGGGGGAGCAGATGAGCAGTTCTTC	CASSYIAGGADEQFF
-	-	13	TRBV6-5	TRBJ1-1	TGTGCCAGCAGGACAGCTCTTAACACTGAAGCTTTCTTT	CASRTALNTEAFF
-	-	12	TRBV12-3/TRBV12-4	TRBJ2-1	TGTGCCAGCACCTCAAGGCACGATGAGCAGTTCTTC	CASTSRHDEQFF
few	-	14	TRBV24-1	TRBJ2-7	TGTGCCACCAGTGATTGGGTCAATCTCTACGAGCAGTACTTC	CATSDWVNLYEQYF
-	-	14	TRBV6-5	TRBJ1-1	TGTGCCAGCAGTTACGAAAGAGAGAACACTGAAGCTTTCTTT	CASSYERENTEAFF
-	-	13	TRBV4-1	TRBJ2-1	TGCGCCAGCAGCCAAGTTTCGCATAATGAGCAGTTCTTC	CASSQVSHNEQFF